The next 5 T cell receptor beta chains were all read from a single sample in a study of control samples from healthy donors and cancer patients. Using immunoSEQ multiplex PCR, the repertoire was profiled, and TCRdb retains in-frame clones only, with some absent. The data hold roughly 160,000 clones, with approximately 86% observed a single time. The sequenced material came from blood. These receptor sequences come from a woman in her thirties in good health.

The V call is TRBV3-1 (or the pseudogene TRBV3-2), the J call TRBJ1-2; tentative D call: TRBD1 (6 bases). Germline CDR1 reads LGHDT; CDR2 reads YNNKEL (reference sequence). The length of the CDR3 is 15 residues. The V end was cut by 4 bases, the J end by 2 bases, with 14 bases between. The CDR3 sequence is CASSPTAGVNYGYTF. CDR3 nucleotide sequence: TGTGCCAGCAGCCCTACGGCAGGGGTAAACTATGGCTACACCTTC.

This clone was observed a single time. The genes are TRBV5-4 and TRBJ2-7; D call uncertain. Germline V lookup: CDR1 SGHNT, CDR2 YYREEE (reference sequence). Trimming removed 2 bases from V and 7 bases from J, with 7 bases in between. This CDR3 has 11 residues. CDR3 in amino acids: CASSFSAEQYV. The CDR3 nucleotides read TGTGCCAGCAGCTTTTCAGCTGAGCAGTACGTC.

The genes are TRBV18 and TRBJ1-6; D not resolved. Germline CDR1 reads KGHSH; CDR2 reads LQKENI. Between the trimmed V and J ends, which lost 4 bases and 7 bases, there was a span of 8 bases. This CDR3 spans 13 amino acids. CDR3 region: CASSLDWNSPLHF. The CDR3 region has the DNA TGTGCCAGCTCACTTGACTGGAATTCACCCCTCCACTTT.

This chain links TRBV4-1 with TRBJ1-2; D not resolved. V was pared by 0 bases and J by 5 bases, with 13 bases between. The CDR3 has 15 residues. Germline CDR1 MGHRA, CDR2 YSYEKL. The DNA for the CDR3 is TGCGCCAGCAGCCAAGAAGTCCAGGCCGGGTATGGCTACACCTTC. It translates to CASSQEVQAGYGYTF.

The chain links TRBV10-3 to TRBJ2-1, with a weak D call TRBD2 (5 bases). V was clipped by 0 bases and J by 5 bases, with 8 bases between them. Germline CDR1 ENHRY, CDR2 SYGVKD. The CDR3 spans 14 residues. The CDR3 reads CAISESRADNEQFF. Written as DNA, the CDR3 is TGTGCCATCAGTGAGTCGAGGGCGGACAATGAGCAGTTCTTC.